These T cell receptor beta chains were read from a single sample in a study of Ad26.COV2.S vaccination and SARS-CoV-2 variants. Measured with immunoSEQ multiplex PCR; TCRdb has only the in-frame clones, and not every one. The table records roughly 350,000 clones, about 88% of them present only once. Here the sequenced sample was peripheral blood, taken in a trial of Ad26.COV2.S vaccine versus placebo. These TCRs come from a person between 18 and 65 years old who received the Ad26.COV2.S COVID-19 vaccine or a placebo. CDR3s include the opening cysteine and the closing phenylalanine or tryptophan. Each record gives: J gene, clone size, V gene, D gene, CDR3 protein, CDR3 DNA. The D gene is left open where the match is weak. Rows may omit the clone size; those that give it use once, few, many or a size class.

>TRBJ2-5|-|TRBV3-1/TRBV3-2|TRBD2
CASSREASGGQETQYF
TGTGCCAGCAGCCGCGAGGCTAGCGGGGGCCAAGAGACCCAGTACTTC
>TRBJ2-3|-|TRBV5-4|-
CASSGGAADTQYF
TGTGCCAGCAGCGGGGGGGCCGCAGATACGCAGTATTTT
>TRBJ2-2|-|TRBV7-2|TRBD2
CASRARGDTGELFF
TGTGCCAGCAGGGCCCGGGGGGACACCGGGGAGCTGTTTTTT
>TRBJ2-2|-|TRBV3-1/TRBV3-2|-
CASSLRTPTNTGELFF
TGTGCCAGCAGTCTGAGGACACCTACGAACACCGGGGAGCTGTTTTTT
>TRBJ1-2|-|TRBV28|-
CAGGGGIGGYTF
TGTGCCGGCGGCGGGGGGATAGGAGGCTACACCTTC
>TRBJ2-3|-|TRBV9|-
CASSVAGGETDTQYF
TGTGCCAGCAGCGTAGCGGGGGGCGAAACAGATACGCAGTATTTT
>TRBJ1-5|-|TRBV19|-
CASSILGKRGNQPQHF
TGTGCCAGTAGTATTTTGGGGAAGCGTGGCAATCAGCCCCAGCATTTT
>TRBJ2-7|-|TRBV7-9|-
CASSSSLGSGKNYEQYF
TGTGCCAGCAGCTCATCCTTGGGGTCAGGGAAAAACTACGAGCAGTACTTC
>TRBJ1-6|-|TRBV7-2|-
CASSLDYNSPLHF
TGTGCCAGCAGCTTGGACTATAATTCACCCCTCCACTTT
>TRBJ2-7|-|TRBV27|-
CASSLSNTAYEQYF
TGTGCCAGCAGTTTATCGAACACCGCCTACGAGCAGTACTTC
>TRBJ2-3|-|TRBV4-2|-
CASSKRGDGSTDTQYF
TGTGCCAGCAGCAAACGAGGGGACGGCAGCACAGATACGCAGTATTTT
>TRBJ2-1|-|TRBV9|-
CASSVAGYNEQFF
TGTGCCAGCAGCGTAGCCGGGTACAATGAGCAGTTCTTC
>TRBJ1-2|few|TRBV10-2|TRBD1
CATQKTGDYGYTF
TGCGCCACCCAAAAGACAGGGGACTATGGCTACACCTTC
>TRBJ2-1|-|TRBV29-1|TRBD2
CSAGLVIQEQFF
TGCAGCGCCGGACTAGTGATCCAGGAGCAGTTCTTC
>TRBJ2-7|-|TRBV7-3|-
CASSLSLGFSYEQYF
TGTGCCAGCAGCTTGTCTTTGGGTTTCTCCTACGAGCAGTACTTC
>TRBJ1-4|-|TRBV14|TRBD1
CASSQTGGANEKLFF
TGTGCCAGCAGCCAGACAGGGGGCGCGAATGAAAAACTGTTTTTT
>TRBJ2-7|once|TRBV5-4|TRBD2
CASSLGGLAGSYEQYF
TGTGCCAGCAGCTTGGGGGGACTAGCAGGGTCCTACGAGCAGTACTTC
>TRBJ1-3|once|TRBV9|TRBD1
CASSAGTGAGNTIYF
TGTGCCAGCAGCGCTGGGACAGGTGCTGGAAACACCATATATTTT
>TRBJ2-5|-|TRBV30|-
CGIDQGNQETQYF
TGTGGGATAGACCAGGGGAACCAAGAGACCCAGTACTTC
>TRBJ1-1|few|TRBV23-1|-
CASKDTEAFF
TGCGCCAGCAAGGACACTGAAGCTTTCTTT
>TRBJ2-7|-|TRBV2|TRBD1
CASSQGVPYEQYF
TGTGCCAGCAGTCAGGGGGTGCCCTACGAGCAGTACTTC
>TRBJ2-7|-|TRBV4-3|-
CASSRWRQTSYEQYF
TGCGCCAGCAGCCGTTGGAGACAAACCTCCTACGAGCAGTACTTC
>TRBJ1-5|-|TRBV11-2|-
CASSPGGSNQPQHF
TGTGCCAGCAGCCCAGGAGGAAGCAATCAGCCCCAGCATTTT
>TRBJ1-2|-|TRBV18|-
CASSPRSDNYGYTF
TGTGCCAGCTCACCAAGGTCAGATAACTATGGCTACACCTTC
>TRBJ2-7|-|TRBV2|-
CASNPRSDISYEQYF
TGTGCCAGCAACCCCAGATCAGACATTTCCTACGAGCAGTACTTC
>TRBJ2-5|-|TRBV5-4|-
CASSLAGGRETQYF
TGTGCCAGCAGCTTGGCAGGGGGGAGAGAGACCCAGTACTTC
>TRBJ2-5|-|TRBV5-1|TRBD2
CASSLVSGGRETQYF
TGCGCCAGCAGCTTGGTTAGCGGGGGTAGGGAGACCCAGTACTTC
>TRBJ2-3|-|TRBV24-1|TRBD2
CATSDSRAGGSYTQYF
TGTGCCACCAGTGATTCCCGAGCGGGAGGCTCCTATACGCAGTATTTT
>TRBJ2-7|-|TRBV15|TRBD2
CATSRDKGLTYEQYF
TGTGCCACCAGCAGAGATAAGGGACTAACCTACGAGCAGTACTTC
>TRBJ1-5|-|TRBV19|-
CASSPLGVHQPQHF
TGTGCCAGTAGTCCCCTGGGGGTTCATCAGCCCCAGCATTTT
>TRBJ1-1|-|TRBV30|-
CAWQQDTEAFF
TGTGCCTGGCAGCAGGACACTGAAGCTTTCTTT
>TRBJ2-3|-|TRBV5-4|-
CASSSSGDTQYF
TGTGCCAGCAGCTCGTCCGGAGATACGCAGTATTTT
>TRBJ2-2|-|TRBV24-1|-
CATLNADTGELFF
TGTGCCACCTTAAACGCGGACACCGGGGAGCTGTTTTTT
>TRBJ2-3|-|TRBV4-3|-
CASSQGAGRNPDTQYF
TGCGCCAGCAGCCAAGGAGCAGGGAGGAATCCAGATACGCAGTATTTT
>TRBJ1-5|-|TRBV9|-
CASSVGDQPQHF
TGTGCCAGCAGCGTAGGGGATCAGCCCCAGCATTTT
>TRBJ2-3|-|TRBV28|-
CASSLGGAATKSQYF
TGTGCCAGCAGTTTGGGGGGCGCAGCGACCAAATCGCAGTATTTT
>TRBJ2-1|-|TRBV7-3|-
CASTAYSGLNNEQFF
TGTGCCAGCACCGCTTATAGCGGTTTGAACAATGAGCAGTTCTTC
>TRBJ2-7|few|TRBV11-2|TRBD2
CASSSLAGGSGEQYF
TGTGCCAGCAGCTCTCTAGCGGGAGGCTCGGGAGAGCAGTACTTC
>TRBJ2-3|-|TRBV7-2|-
CASSLGPGLRADTQYF
TGTGCCAGCAGCTTAGGCCCCGGACTTCGAGCAGATACGCAGTATTTT
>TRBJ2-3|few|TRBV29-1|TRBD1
CSVDGTVGTDTQYF
TGCAGCGTTGATGGGACAGTAGGCACAGATACGCAGTATTTT
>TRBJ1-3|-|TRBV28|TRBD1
CASSLSPWGQLGNTIYF
TGTGCCAGCAGTTTATCCCCTTGGGGACAGCTTGGAAACACCATATATTTT
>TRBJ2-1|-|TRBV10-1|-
CASSESVTETFPSSYNEQFF
TGCGCCAGCAGTGAGTCGGTGACAGAGACCTTCCCGAGCTCCTACAATGAGCAGTTCTTC
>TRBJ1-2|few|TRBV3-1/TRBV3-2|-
CASSEVDGGYTF
TGTGCCAGTTCAGAGGTGGACGGAGGCTACACCTTC
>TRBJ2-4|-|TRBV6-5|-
CASSYSNGFGNIQYF
TGTGCCAGCAGTTACTCAAACGGGTTTGGGAACATTCAGTACTTC
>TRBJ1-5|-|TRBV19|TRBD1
CASNVDRAQNQPQHF
TGTGCCAGTAATGTAGACAGGGCGCAAAATCAGCCCCAGCATTTT
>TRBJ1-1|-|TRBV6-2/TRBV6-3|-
CASSPRRENTEAFF
TGTGCCAGCAGCCCCAGGAGGGAGAACACTGAAGCTTTCTTT
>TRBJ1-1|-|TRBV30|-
CACTPRGTEAFF
TGTGCCTGCACCCCGAGGGGAACTGAAGCTTTCTTT
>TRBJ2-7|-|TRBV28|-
CASGKVRYEQYF
TGTGCCAGCGGAAAAGTTCGGTACGAGCAGTACTTC